The 8 T cell receptor beta chains presented below share a single source sample, sequenced in a study of T cell repertoires in cytomegalovirus infection. The antigens for these receptors are not known. TCRdb called the reads again in MiXCR, with one record for every CDR3 protein. The sample carries about 900,000 distinct CDR3 sequences, under 40% recorded once. This material consisted of cultured CD8+ T cells from PBMCs, taken from culture after CMV antigen stimulation. These receptor sequences come from a human donor in good health (CMV status not recorded). Some clones in this sample may be carry-over from other donors' samples.

In regard to this clonotype: This could be a read error, since a much larger clone is one nucleotide away. The rearrangement joins TRBV7-6 to TRBJ2-2; D not resolved. This CDR3 has 17 residues. The germline gives CDR1 SGHVS, CDR2 FNYEAQ. V lost 0 bases and J 3 bases, leaving 14 bases between the germline ends. The DNA for the CDR3 is TGTGCCAGCAGCTTAGCGAATGGAGTCGGAGACACCGGGGAGCTGTTTTTT. This codes for CASSLANGVGDTGELFF.

The CDR3 nucleotides are TGTGCCAGCTCATCTTATAGCGGGGGGTTGCCAGATACGCAGTATTTT. This sequence encodes CASSSYSGGLPDTQYF. The rearrangement joins TRBV18 to TRBJ2-3, with 10 bases aligning to TRBD2. Germline loops: CDR1 KGHSH, CDR2 LQKENI. V dropped 5 bases and J dropped 4; count of bases not matched to a gene: 9. The CDR3 is 16 amino acids.

This rearrangement joins TRBV7-2 to TRBJ1-2; no clear D gene. The germline V gene has CDR1 SGHTA and CDR2 FQGNSA. This CDR3 comprises 12 residues. V was trimmed by 3 bases and J by 7 bases, leaving 9 bases between them. The CDR3 bases are TGTGCCAGCAGCTTCAGAGGATCTGGCTACACCTTC. Protein: CASSFRGSGYTF.

About this clonotype: This may be a read error: a much more frequent sequence differs by one nucleotide. This chain connects TRBV7-6 to TRBJ2-1, with D unresolved. Germline CDR1 is SGHVS and CDR2 is FNYEAQ. This CDR3 spans 11 amino acids. V was clipped by 7 bases and J by 5 bases, with 6 bases between them. CDR3 nucleotide sequence: TGTGCCAGCAACAAAAACAATGAGCAGTTCTTC. This encodes CASNKNNEQFF. The variable domain in full, with the rest retrieved from reference TRBV7-6 and TRBJ2-1, is GAGVSQSPRYKVTKRGQDVALRCDPISGHVSLYWYRQALGQGPEFLTYFNYEAQQDKSGLPNDRFSAERPEGSISTLTIQRTEQRDSAMYRCASNKNNEQFFGPGTRLTVL.

This clonotype was seen at least ten times. The rearrangement uses TRBV11-2 and TRBJ2-7; TRBD1 or TRBD2 may be the D gene (5 bases each). Per germline, CDR1 SGHAT and CDR2 FQNNGV. V lost 5 bases and J 0 bases, leaving 17 bases between the germline ends. The CDR3 has 16 amino acids. This CDR3 reads CASSHGGSTFSYEQYV. In DNA, the CDR3 is TGTGCCAGCAGCCATGGGGGTTCGACCTTCTCCTACGAGCAGTACGTC.

This clonotype has only a few counts. This rearrangement joins TRBV5-8 to TRBJ2-7; 11 nucleotides line up with TRBD2. There are 15 residues in the CDR3. With V trimmed by 5 bases and J by 4 bases, 8 bases remained unmatched. Germline CDR1 and CDR2: SGHTS and YDEGEE. The CDR3 sequence: CASSLLAGVQYEQYF. The CDR3 bases are TGTGCCAGCAGTCTACTAGCGGGGGTCCAGTACGAGCAGTACTTC.

The sample holds a few counts of this clonotype. This sequence joins TRBV6-1 and TRBJ2-5; no clear D. Trimming removed 1 base at V and 6 bases at J, with 6 bases between. The CDR3 has 12 residues. Germline-derived CDR1 and CDR2 are MNHNS and SASEGT. CDR3 protein: CASSEVRKTQYF. CDR3 in DNA: TGTGCCAGCAGTGAAGTAAGGAAGACCCAGTACTTC.

This sequence joins TRBV20-1 and TRBJ2-3; 10 bases fit TRBD2. Germline-derived CDR1 and CDR2 are DFQATT and SNEGSKA (reference sequence). Trimming removed 6 bases from V and 0 bases from J; junction bases left unmatched: 12. This CDR3 has 17 residues. The DNA of the CDR3 is TGCAGTGCCTTGGAGGCTAGCGGGAGCCTTAGCACAGATACGCAGTATTTT. Translated: CSALEASGSLSTDTQYF.